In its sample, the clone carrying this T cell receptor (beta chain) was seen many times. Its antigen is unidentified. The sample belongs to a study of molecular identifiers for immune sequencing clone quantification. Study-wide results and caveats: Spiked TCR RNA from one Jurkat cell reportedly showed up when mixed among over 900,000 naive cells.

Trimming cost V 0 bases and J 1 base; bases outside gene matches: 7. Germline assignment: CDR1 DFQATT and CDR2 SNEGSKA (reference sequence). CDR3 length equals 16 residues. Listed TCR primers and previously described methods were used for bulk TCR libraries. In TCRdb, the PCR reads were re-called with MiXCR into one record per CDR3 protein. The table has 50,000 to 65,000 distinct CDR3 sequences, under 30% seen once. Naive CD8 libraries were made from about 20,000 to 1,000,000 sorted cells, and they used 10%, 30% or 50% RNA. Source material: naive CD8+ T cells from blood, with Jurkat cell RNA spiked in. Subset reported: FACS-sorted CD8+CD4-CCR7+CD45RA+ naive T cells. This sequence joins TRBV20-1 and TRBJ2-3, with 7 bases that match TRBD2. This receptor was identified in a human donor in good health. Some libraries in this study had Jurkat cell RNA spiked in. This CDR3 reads CSARELGGGRTDTQYF. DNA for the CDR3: TGCAGTGCTAGAGAACTTGGCGGGGGACGCACAGATACGCAGTATTTT.